These 11 T cell receptor beta chains share one sample of origin, sequenced in a study of long-term antiretroviral therapy in people with HIV. They ran version v3.0 of the immunoSEQ assay at survey level. TCRdb's table, derived via immunoSEQ multiplex PCR, lists solely in-frame clones and lacks some. The table records around 29,000 clones, 95% of them present only once. This material consisted of unsorted PBMCs, taken 5.3 years after starting antiretroviral therapy. The receptor source for this set is a man in his thirties or forties with HIV.

The count of this clone is one. The genes are TRBV21-1 and TRBJ1-1. TRBV21-1 is a pseudogene segment. This CDR3 spans 14 amino acids. Here the CDR3 reads CASTSGRPLREAFF. In nucleotides, the CDR3 is TGTGCCAGCACGTCGGGCAGGCCCCTCCGTGAAGCTTTCTTT.

This chain connects TRBV27 to TRBJ2-5; D call uncertain. This CDR3 is 15 amino acids long. Trimming pared 5 bases from V and 5 bases from J, leaving 18 bases between. Germline values: CDR1 MNHEY, CDR2 SMNVEV (reference sequence). CDR3 sequence: CASSPPGSQMETQYF. The CDR3 nucleotides read TGTGCCAGCAGTCCGCCGGGCTCCCAAATGGAGACCCAGTACTTC.

The J gene is TRBJ1-1, the V gene TRBV11-2, with D unresolved. The V and J ends lost 2 bases and 2 bases respectively, with 9 bases between them. The CDR3 length is 14 residues. Germline V CDR1 and CDR2: SGHAT, FQNNGV. The CDR3 sequence is CASSLSGINTEAFF. The CDR3 DNA follows: TGTGCCAGCAGCTTATCAGGTATCAACACTGAAGCTTTCTTT.

The rearrangement uses TRBV9 and TRBJ2-2, with unresolved D. The CDR3 sequence is 13 residues long. Germline V CDR1 and CDR2: SGDLS, YYNGEE. The V end lost 3 bases, the J end lost 4 bases, and 7 bases lay between the germline ends. CDR3 DNA sequence: TGTGCCAGCAGCGCCCGTCGCACCGGGGAGCTGTTTTTT. This gives the protein CASSARRTGELFF. The full variable domain, completed using reference TRBV9 and TRBJ2-2, is DSGVTQTPKHLITATGQRVTLRCSPRSGDLSVYWYQQSLDQGLQFLIQYYNGEERAKGNILERFSAQQFPDLHSELNLSSLELGDSALYFCASSARRTGELFFGEGSRLTVL.

The chain combines TRBV9 with TRBJ2-5; 8 bases are shared with TRBD2. This CDR3 is 14 amino acids long. After removal of 0 bases from V and 5 bases from J, the junction contained 3 bases not matched to a gene. Germline V gene lookup returns CDR1 SGDLS and CDR2 YYNGEE. CDR3 nucleotides: TGTGCCAGCAGCGTAGCGGGGGGGCCCGAGACCCAGTACTTC. Its protein is CASSVAGGPETQYF. Combining the CDR3 with reference TRBV9 and TRBJ2-5 gives the whole variable domain DSGVTQTPKHLITATGQRVTLRCSPRSGDLSVYWYQQSLDQGLQFLIQYYNGEERAKGNILERFSAQQFPDLHSELNLSSLELGDSALYFCASSVAGGPETQYFGPGTRLLVL.

The rearrangement joins TRBV4-2 to TRBJ2-3; 10 bases are a match to TRBD2. The V gene's germline CDR1 is LGHNA and CDR2 YNFKEQ. The CDR3 spans 15 residues. With V trimmed by 0 bases and J by 4 bases, 1 base remained unmatched. CDR3 protein: CASSQDGLAADTQYF. In nucleotides, the CDR3 is TGTGCCAGCAGCCAAGATGGACTAGCGGCAGATACGCAGTATTTT.

J is TRBJ1-3 and V is TRBV2; TRBD1 matches at 8 bases. The CDR3 sequence is 14 residues long. Germline V lookup: CDR1 SNHLY, CDR2 FYNNEI. Germline trimming cut 8 bases from V and 0 bases from J; bases unmatched to any gene: 3. CDR3 in amino acids: CASRQGSSGNTIYF. The CDR3 nucleotides are TGTGCCAGCCGACAGGGGTCCTCTGGAAACACCATATATTTT.

The V gene is TRBV5-8, the J gene TRBJ2-5, with 10 bases aligning to TRBD1. The CDR3 consists of 15 residues. The germline CDR1 and CDR2 sequences are SGHTS and YDEGEE. Trimming removed 0 bases from V and 4 bases from J; junction bases left unmatched: 3. The CDR3 sequence: CASSLGQGALETQYF. The CDR3, as DNA: TGTGCCAGCAGCTTGGGACAGGGGGCTTTAGAGACCCAGTACTTC.

The chain recombines TRBV4-3 with TRBJ2-3, with 9 bases matching TRBD2. Looked up from germline, CDR1 is LGHNA and CDR2 is YSLEER. CDR3 length: 15 amino acids. Germline trimming cut 4 bases from V and 8 bases from J; bases unmatched to any gene: 10. CDR3 protein: CASSPLAGVVSTQYF. CDR3 bases: TGCGCCAGCAGCCCCTTAGCGGGAGTCGTTTCTACGCAGTATTTT.

This CDR3 is CASSGQGEANEKLFF. The CDR3 DNA reads TGTGCCAGCAGCGGCCAGGGTGAGGCTAATGAAAAACTGTTTTTT. This chain joins TRBV5-6 and TRBJ1-4, with TRBD1 as a possible D gene (5 bases). V lost 4 bases to trimming and J lost 3 bases, with 13 bases between them. The CDR3 runs to 15 residues. Germline V gene data show CDR1 as SGHDT and CDR2 as YYEEEE.

This chain joins TRBV28 and TRBJ1-2; no clear D. V lost 7 bases and J lost 6, with 15 bases in between. CDR3 size: 13 residues. Germline V CDR1 and CDR2: MDHEN, SYDVKM. In nucleotides, the CDR3 is TGTGCCAGCAACATGTGGGTTGAGGATGGCTACACCTTC. Protein product: CASNMWVEDGYTF.